This TCR beta chain originates from a study of OX40 agonist ivuxolimab in advanced cancers. Some background on the complete study: Ivuxolimab was a fully human IgG2 agonistic monoclonal antibody targeting the costimulatory receptor OX40 (CD134). Intravenous ivuxolimab was administered to patients every 2 weeks at six dose levels: 0.01, 0.1, 0.3, 1.5, 3 and 10 mg/kg. Of the roughly 53 patients in dose escalation, some 19 had hepatocellular carcinoma, some 15 had melanoma, 9 had renal cell carcinoma and 9 had head and neck cancer. In the dose-escalation cohort, 82.7% of patients were male, and the mean age was approximately 55 years, with a range of about 20 to 90. Patients were allowed to have had prior anti-PD-1, anti-PD-L1 or anti-CTLA-4 therapy, and around two fifths of the dose-escalation patients had been treated with checkpoint inhibitors. Three dose-escalation patients achieved partial responses, one with hepatocellular carcinoma and two with cutaneous melanoma. The purpose of peripheral TCRbeta sequencing was to test whether ivuxolimab changed TCR sequence diversity and led to clonal T-cell expansion. The paper describes the monotherapy dose-escalation part (N = 52 patients) of the phase I trial of ivuxolimab. General findings and caveats noted by the study authors: At doses from 0.1 to 3.0 mg/kg, clonal expansion was seen in both CD4+ and CD8+ blood T cells between baseline and week 6. Antigen specificity was not determined for the clonally expanded peripheral T cells. In the 0.1-3.0 mg/kg groups, partial responders had among the lowest normalized peripheral clonal expansion, particularly in CD8+ T cells. On average, CD8+ T cells showed more expanded clones than CD4+ T cells after ivuxolimab. Low levels of normalized T-cell clonal expansion were also seen in some patients who did not respond.

Patients with a history of autoimmune disease or receiving systemic immunosuppression were excluded from the trial. In every dose cohort, peripheral blood was drawn for TCR sequencing at baseline, cycle 4 day 1, and cycle 7 day 1. Samples came from an open-label, multicenter, first-in-human phase I dose-escalation trial of ivuxolimab. Adults with locally advanced or metastatic melanoma, renal cell carcinoma, hepatocellular carcinoma or head and neck squamous cell carcinoma were enrolled in the trial. Before TCR sequencing, CD4+ T cells and CD8+ T cells from peripheral blood were sorted into separate populations. Genomic DNA was isolated from the sorted cells so that the TCRbeta CDR3 region could be sequenced. The immunoSEQ Assay was used to sequence the TCRbeta CDR3 regions. TCRdb limited this immuneACCESS table to in-frame rearrangements with V and J called. A share of clones is missing; checked studies link under half to unresolved V genes, and the rest is unexplained. This sample holds approximately 44,000 clones; around nine tenths were observed only once. The ten largest clones take up approximately 13% of the sample.

V is cut by 3 bases and J by 8 bases, and the space between the germline ends is 10 bases. Reading from cysteine to phenylalanine, the CDR3 counts 12 amino acids. The read is trimmed to its CDR3 DNA, 36 bases read in frame from base 1. CDR1 and CDR2 (MDHEN, SYDVKM) derive from the germline V gene. In its sample, this clone was seen once. What this receptor recognizes is not known. No quality values exist for individual bases; no much larger clone is one base distant. The TCR comes from an adult with an advanced solid tumor such as melanoma, head and neck, liver or kidney cancer. The sample here was CD4+ or CD8+ T cells sorted from blood, taken in a trial of the OX40 agonist ivuxolimab. The sequence links TRBV28 to TRBJ1-1; there is no confident call for the D gene. The nucleotide sequence is given as TGTGCCAGCAGTTTTAATCGTGGCGAAGCTTTCTTT. The encoded protein is CASSFNRGEAFF.